The entry below gives a single T cell receptor beta chain sequence along with its context. V was cut by 3 bases and J by 5 bases, with 13 bases left in between. The CDR3 contains 14 residues. The germline CDR1 and CDR2 sequences are SNHLY and FYNNEI. The data were obtained in a study of control samples from healthy donors and cancer patients. The method was immunoSEQ multiplex PCR; TCRdb's version includes in-frame clones alone and lacks a portion of them. The sample has approximately 46,000 clones; just over 90% are singletons. Sequencing input: PBMCs. The J gene is TRBJ1-2, the V gene TRBV2; D is unclear. The TCR sequence derives from a man aged 30 to 45 with colorectal cancer. Here the CDR3 DNA reads TGTGCCAGCAGTGACAGAAGATATCTATATGGCTACACCTTC. This codes for CASSDRRYLYGYTF.